The next 11 T cell receptor beta chains were all read from a single sample in a study of blood T cell repertoires in COVID-19. Clones were sequenced by immunoSEQ multiplex PCR, and TCRdb holds only the in-frame ones, with some missing. The repertoire holds roughly 200,000 clones, with around 83% as singletons. Material for sequencing was peripheral blood. Every receptor here comes from a woman in her forties or fifties with COVID-19, enrolled during active disease.

The chain links TRBV12-3 or TRBV12-4 to TRBJ2-6; D possibly corresponds to TRBD1 (6 bases). Deletions cut 10 bases from V and 8 bases from J, with 15 bases between. The CDR3 has 13 residues. For the CDR3, the DNA is TGTGCCACCGCAGGGGTGGGGTCCAACGTCCTGACTTTC. Its protein product is CATAGVGSNVLTF.

The chain carries TRBV5-6 and TRBJ1-1; D possibly corresponds to TRBD1 (6 bases). Trimming cost V 5 bases and J 4 bases, with 18 bases left between them. This CDR3 has 15 amino acids. CDR1 is SGHDT, CDR2 YYEEEE, per germline. CDR3 residues: CASSDFNRESTEAFF. CDR3 in DNA: TGTGCCAGCAGTGACTTTAACAGGGAATCCACTGAAGCTTTCTTT.

V and J are TRBV7-9 and TRBJ2-7; maybe TRBD1 (5 bases). CDR1 SEHNR and CDR2 FQNEAQ come from the germline V gene (reference sequence). The V end was cut by 0 bases, the J end by 4 bases, with 13 bases between. The CDR3 loop spans 15 amino acids. The CDR3 here is CASSLAPRDPYEQYF. CDR3 bases: TGTGCCAGCAGCTTAGCGCCCAGGGATCCTTACGAGCAGTACTTC.

The rearrangement links TRBV9 to TRBJ2-4; TRBD2 aligns across 9 bases. The junction had 3 bases not matched to a gene; V was cut back by 0 bases and J by 5 bases. The germline CDR1 and CDR2 sequences are SGDLS and YYNGEE. The CDR3 is 15 amino acids. Here the CDR3 DNA reads TGTGCCAGCAGCGTAGGGGGACTAGCAGAAAACATTCAGTACTTC. Translation gives CASSVGGLAENIQYF.

This clone was seen just once. V gene TRBV28 combines with J gene TRBJ2-7; no clear D. With 3 bases removed from V and 3 bases from J, the gap between germline ends came to 3 bases. The germline V gene has CDR1 MDHEN and CDR2 SYDVKM. The CDR3 extends over 11 amino acids. CDR3 protein: CASSFLYEQYF. The CDR3 nucleotides are TGTGCCAGCAGTTTCCTCTACGAGCAGTACTTC.

The gene calls are TRBV5-8 and TRBJ2-3, with 11 nucleotides matching TRBD2. The germline CDR1 and CDR2 sequences are SGHTS and YDEGEE. This CDR3 is 15 amino acids long. V was clipped by 3 bases and J by 5 bases; unmatched bases: 5. The CDR3 region is CASSSGLAALDTQYF. The CDR3 bases are TGTGCCAGCAGCTCGGGACTAGCGGCCCTAGATACGCAGTATTTT.

The V gene is TRBV9, the J gene TRBJ1-1; 8 bases agree with TRBD1. Germline CDR1 is SGDLS and CDR2 is YYNGEE. The J segment lost 0 bases and the V segment lost 4 bases, leaving 5 bases of the junction unmatched. The CDR3 consists of 15 residues. The CDR3 region has the DNA TGTGCCAGCAGCCCGGACAGGGCTTTGAACACTGAAGCTTTCTTT. Its translation: CASSPDRALNTEAFF.

The rearrangement joins TRBV12-5 to TRBJ2-7, with 7 bases identical to TRBD2. Germline V lookup: CDR1 LGHNT, CDR2 FRNRAP. J lost 1 base, V lost 5 bases, and 5 bases had no gene match. The CDR3 is made up of 14 amino acids. The CDR3 region is CASGTGGVSYEQYF. CDR3 DNA: TGTGCTAGTGGTACGGGGGGTGTATCCTACGAGCAGTACTTC.

The chain uses TRBV10-2 and TRBJ2-3; TRBD2 is a possible D gene (6 bases). Trimming stripped 3 bases from V and 7 bases from J, with 17 bases between. Germline V gene sequence: CDR1 WSHSY, CDR2 SAAADI. This CDR3 has 15 residues. The DNA for the CDR3 is TGCGCCAGCAGTGATTTTACGACGGGGGTGAATACGCAGTATTTT. It codes for CASSDFTTGVNTQYF.

This chain joins TRBV5-5 and TRBJ1-4; tentatively, D is TRBD1 (5 bases). This CDR3 spans 13 amino acids. V was clipped by 2 bases and J by 8 bases, with 10 bases between them. CDR1 is SGHKS, CDR2 YYEKEE, per germline (reference sequence). DNA for the CDR3: TGTGCCAGCAGCTTCCAGGGAGGGGAAAAACTGTTTTTT. Translation gives CASSFQGGEKLFF.

V gene TRBV28 combines with J gene TRBJ2-5; D uncertain. CDR3 length: 10 residues. Trimming left V 4 bases short and J 11 bases short, with 8 bases between. Germline V gene sequence: CDR1 MDHEN, CDR2 SYDVKM. The CDR3 DNA reads TGTGCCAGCAGTTGGCCCTTACAGTACTTC. The encoded protein is CASSWPLQYF.